The T cell receptor beta chain under discussion was sequenced for a study of shared clonotypes between healthy human individuals. Per germline, CDR1 LNHDA and CDR2 SQIVND (reference sequence). There are 15 residues in the CDR3. Trimming took off 4 bases at V and 0 bases at J, with 10 bases between the two ends. The repertoire was sequenced with immunoSEQ multiplex PCR; TCRdb's copy has only in-frame clones and lacks some. Seen here are 100,000 or so clones, approximately 70% observed once, and the top ten hold 24%. This clone came up a few times. The receptor's source is a woman in her 30s in good health. Specimen: memory CD8+ T cells sorted from blood. Subset: CD45RO+ cells pooled with CCR7-negative TemRA cells. The gene calls are TRBV19 and TRBJ2-1, with D uncertain. CDR3 bases: TGTGCCAGTAGTAGTACTTCGAGCTCCTACAATGAGCAGTTCTTC. Translating it yields CASSSTSSSYNEQFF.